Ten or more counts support the clone carrying this T cell receptor beta chain. This CDR3 is built from 16 residues. CDR1 is SGHNT and CDR2 is YYREEE in the germline V gene (reference sequence). V gave up 0 bases and J gave up 6 bases, with 18 bases separating them. The library protocol tagged individual cDNA molecules with unique molecular identifiers. TCRdb used MiXCR to reprocess the 5' RACE reads, holding one entry per CDR3 protein. The sample yields under 50,000 distinct CDR3 sequences, approximately 4.1% seen once. This record comes from a study of early T cells in non-severe SARS-CoV-2 infection. Study context: Alpha and beta chains were unpaired, from unsorted whole-blood bulk RNA.

The origin of this receptor is an adult who was a healthcare worker with PCR-confirmed SARS-CoV-2 infection or an uninfected control (not recorded which). The sample comprised whole blood. The rearrangement joins TRBV5-4 to TRBJ2-5; D might be TRBD1 (5 bases). For the CDR3, the DNA is TGTGCCAGCAGCTTGGAAAGGGGCGGCCCCAAAAAGACCCAGTACTTC. Translation: CASSLERGGPKKTQYF.